The subject of this entry is one TCR beta chain. What it binds is unknown. Germline assignment: CDR1 KGHDR and CDR2 SFDVKD. Trimming took off 4 bases at V and 6 bases at J, with 20 bases between the two ends. This CDR3 is built from 16 residues. The data were taken from a study of T cell responses to AZD1222 COVID-19 vaccine. Study-level findings and limits: Donors were largely white British and mainly female; clonal diversity was possibly underestimated. Unmutated variant regions are reportedly targeted by nearly half of spike-specific TCRs. The CD4 TCRs associated with vaccination extended across spike and predominated at 160-218 and 743-854.

TCRdb's copy holds only in-frame clones and misses some; the assay was immunoSEQ multiplex PCR. The data hold around 140,000 clones, with almost 90% observed a single time. This specimen consisted of peripheral blood, obtained 28 days after the second AZD1222 dose. This TCR was sampled from an adult who received the AZD1222 COVID-19 vaccine. The chain couples TRBV24-1 to TRBJ1-2; D might be TRBD1 (6 bases). In DNA, the CDR3 is TGTGCCACCAGTGAACCCGCTACCGGGACATCCGATGGCTACACCTTC. Translating gives CATSEPATGTSDGYTF.